These 12 T cell receptor beta chains were all obtained from the same sample, sequenced in a study of Graves' ophthalmopathy and Graves' hyperthyroidism (dated by TCRdb to 2016 to 2019). TCRdb records Illumina HiSeq 2000 as the sequencer. For repertoire sequencing, the TCR beta CDR3 regions were amplified from RNA transcripts. HTBI primers and the Qiagen OneStep RT-PCR kit were used in a first-round RT-PCR, which was followed by a second-round multiplex PCR, size selection and purification. The public reads were run again by TCRdb, first through fastp at Q25 and then through MiXCR, and only productive beta chains were kept. Rows with a matching CDR3 protein are joined into one entry that keeps the most common DNA and genes. This sample gives 1 million to 1.3 million distinct CDR3 sequences in total; around a third of them show up just once. The biggest ten clones account for 8.5% to 14% of the sample.

The sequenced sample was peripheral blood or thyroid tissue (not recorded which). The receptors originated from an adult man with Graves' hyperthyroidism.

V gene TRBV7-2 combines with J gene TRBJ1-2; TRBD1 matches 7 bases. The V and J ends lost 3 bases and 1 base, in that order; junction bases with no gene match: 8. Germline-derived CDR1 and CDR2 are SGHTA and FQGNSA. This CDR3 contains 16 residues. CDR3 sequence reads: CASSFAEGQFNYGYTF. The CDR3 nucleotides are TGTGCCAGCAGCTTTGCCGAGGGACAGTTTAACTATGGCTACACCTTC.

This clonotype was detected many times. This sequence joins TRBV6-5 and TRBJ1-1, with 10 positions matching TRBD1. Per germline, CDR1 MNHEY and CDR2 SVGAGI. Trimming removed 7 bases from V and 4 bases from J; junction bases left unmatched: 9. CDR3 length equals 15 residues. The CDR3 nucleotides are TGTGCCAGCACCCAAAAGTGGACAGGGGGCACTGAAGCTTTCTTT. Its protein product is CASTQKWTGGTEAFF.

J is TRBJ2-5 and V is TRBV7-8; 8 bases are shared with TRBD2. The V gene's germline CDR1 is SGHVS and CDR2 FQNEAQ. V shed 5 bases and J 2 bases; nucleotides not matched to a gene: 13. The CDR3 has 17 amino acids. The CDR3 reads CASSAAETSAPQETQYF. The CDR3 nucleotides read TGTGCCAGCAGCGCAGCCGAGACTAGCGCGCCTCAAGAGACCCAGTACTTC.

This clonotype was observed at least ten times. The chain combines TRBV7-7 with TRBJ2-2, with TRBD2 matching over 13 bases. The ends lost 5 bases at V and 8 bases at J; junction bases unmatched: 2. Germline V CDR1 and CDR2: SSHAT, FNYEAQ (reference sequence). CDR3 length: 14 amino acids. DNA for the CDR3: TGTGCCAGCAGCGGGACTAGCGGGATAGGGGAGCTGTTTTTT. It is translated as CASSGTSGIGELFF.

About this clonotype: Mismatch with germline at one junction end may stem from a read error. V is TRBV7-9 and J is TRBJ1-2; D is ambiguous. Germline V gives CDR1 SEHNR, CDR2 FQNEAQ (reference sequence). The length of the CDR3 is 12 residues. CDR3 DNA sequence: TGCGCCAGCAGCCCCTCAAAAGGGTCGAACACCTTC. Amino acid sequence: CASSPSKGSNTF.

Ten or more counts support this clonotype. The gene calls are TRBV20-1 and TRBJ2-7; D is undetermined. V lost 6 bases to trimming and J lost 6 bases, with 18 bases between them. The germline gives CDR1 DFQATT, CDR2 SNEGSKA (reference sequence). The CDR3 is 13 residues long. CDR3 amino acids: CSASLGWSREQYF. The CDR3, as DNA: TGCAGTGCGTCCTTAGGGTGGTCCCGCGAGCAGTACTTC.

The sample holds many counts of this clonotype. V gene TRBV7-9 combines with J gene TRBJ1-2, with 10 positions matching TRBD1. Germline CDR1 reads SEHNR; CDR2 reads FQNEAQ (reference sequence). The J segment lost 2 bases and the V segment lost 0 bases, leaving 9 bases of the junction unmatched. The CDR3 is made up of 18 amino acids. CDR3 DNA: TGTGCCAGCAGCTTAGCTTTGGGACAGGGGCCTCGGAACTATGGCTACACCTTC. This encodes CASSLALGQGPRNYGYTF.

The chain joins TRBV20-1 to TRBJ1-4; a possible D gene is TRBD1 (6 bases). Trimming stripped 3 bases from V and 10 bases from J, with 15 bases between. Per germline, CDR1 DFQATT and CDR2 SNEGSKA (reference sequence). The CDR3 is made up of 13 amino acids. CDR3 region: CSASNDRYGKLFF. CDR3 nucleotide sequence: TGCAGTGCTAGCAATGACAGGTACGGAAAACTGTTTTTT.

This rearrangement joins TRBV29-1 to TRBJ2-3; D remains ambiguous. Deletions cut 5 bases from V and 3 bases from J, with 12 bases between. Looked up from germline, CDR1 is SQVTM and CDR2 is ANQGSEA. The CDR3 totals 13 residues. The CDR3 coding sequence is TGCAGCGTTACTCGGACGGGTACAGATACGCAGTATTTT. Translation gives CSVTRTGTDTQYF.

This clonotype appeared many times. V gene TRBV20-1 combines with J gene TRBJ1-2, with D possibly matching TRBD1 (5 bases). The germline V gene encodes CDR1 DFQATT and CDR2 SNEGSKA (reference sequence). Deletions cut 1 base from V and 0 bases from J, with 6 bases between. The CDR3 length is 13 residues. The DNA of the CDR3 is TGCAGTGCTAGAGGGACAACTAACTATGGCTACACCTTC. It is translated as CSARGTTNYGYTF.

V and J are TRBV13 and TRBJ2-7, with D possibly being TRBD1 (5 bases). Trimming stripped 5 bases from V and 2 bases from J, with 16 bases between. Germline assignment: CDR1 PRHDT and CDR2 FYEKMQ (reference sequence). The CDR3 has 15 amino acids. The CDR3 reads CASSRLTDIAYEQYF. CDR3 bases: TGTGCCAGCAGCAGACTGACGGACATTGCCTACGAGCAGTACTTC.

The sample holds many counts of this clonotype. The chain has TRBV7-8 and TRBJ1-4; tentative D call: TRBD1 (6 bases). This CDR3 comprises 15 residues. Per germline, CDR1 SGHVS and CDR2 FQNEAQ. The V and J ends lost 5 bases and 8 bases respectively, with 18 bases between them. CDR3 DNA sequence: TGTGCCAGCAGCCCAGTCAGGGGCTTGCACGAAAAACTGTTTTTT. It encodes CASSPVRGLHEKLFF.